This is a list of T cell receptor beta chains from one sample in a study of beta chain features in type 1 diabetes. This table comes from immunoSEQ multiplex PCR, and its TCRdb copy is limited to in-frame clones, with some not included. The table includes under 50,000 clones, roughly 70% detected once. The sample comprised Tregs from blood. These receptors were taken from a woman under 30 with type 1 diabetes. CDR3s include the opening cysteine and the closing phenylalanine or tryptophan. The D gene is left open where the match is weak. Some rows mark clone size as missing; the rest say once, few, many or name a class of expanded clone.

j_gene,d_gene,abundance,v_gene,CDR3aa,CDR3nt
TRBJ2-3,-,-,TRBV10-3,CATALTDTQYF,TGTGCCACTGCTCTAACAGATACGCAGTATTTT
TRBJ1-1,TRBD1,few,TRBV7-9,CASRTGGGNTEAFF,TGTGCCAGCAGAACAGGGGGCGGGAACACTGAAGCTTTCTTT
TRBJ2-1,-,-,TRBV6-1,CASSIAVSSYNEQFF,TGTGCCAGCAGCATAGCGGTAAGCTCCTACAATGAGCAGTTCTTC
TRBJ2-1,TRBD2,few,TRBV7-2,CASRIVAGGVYNEQFF,TGTGCCAGCAGGATTGTAGCGGGAGGAGTATATAATGAGCAGTTCTTC
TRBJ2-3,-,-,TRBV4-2,CASSQAYSTDTQYF,TGTGCCAGCAGCCAAGCTTATAGCACAGATACGCAGTATTTT
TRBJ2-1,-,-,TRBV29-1,CSVGRTGKQFF,TGCAGCGTTGGGAGGACTGGAAAGCAGTTCTTC
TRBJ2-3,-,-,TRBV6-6,CASKPHRGATDTQYF,TGTGCCAGCAAACCGCACCGGGGTGCCACAGATACGCAGTATTTT
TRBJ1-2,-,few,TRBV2,CASGVAVYGYTF,TGTGCCAGCGGAGTGGCAGTGTATGGCTACACCTTC
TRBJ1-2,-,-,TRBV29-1,CSVEELYGYTF,TGCAGCGTTGAGGAGCTATATGGCTACACCTTC
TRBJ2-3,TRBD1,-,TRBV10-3,CAITPGQGIDTQYF,TGTGCCATCACCCCGGGACAGGGTATAGATACGCAGTATTTT
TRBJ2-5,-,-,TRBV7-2,CASSLFTGQETQYF,TGTGCCAGCAGCTTATTTACAGGGCAAGAGACCCAGTACTTC
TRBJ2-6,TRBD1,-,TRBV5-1,CASSFRLQGAVAGANVLTF,TGCGCCAGCAGCTTTAGGCTACAGGGGGCGGTTGCTGGGGCCAACGTCCTGACTTTC
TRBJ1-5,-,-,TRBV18,CASSPLGGDQPQHF,TGTGCCAGCTCACCCCTAGGGGGTGATCAGCCCCAGCATTTT
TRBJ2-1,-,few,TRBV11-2,CASSLGFLRGVRNEQFF,TGTGCCAGCAGCTTAGGTTTCTTACGGGGTGTTAGAAATGAGCAGTTCTTC
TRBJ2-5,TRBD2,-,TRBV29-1,CSVSGLAGQETQYF,TGCAGCGTGTCCGGACTAGCGGGCCAAGAGACCCAGTACTTC
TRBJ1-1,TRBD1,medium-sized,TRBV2,CASRLTGSIPEAFF,TGTGCCAGCAGATTGACAGGGAGCATCCCTGAAGCTTTCTTT
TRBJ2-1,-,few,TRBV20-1,CSARGPNEQFF,TGCAGTGCTAGAGGGCCCAATGAGCAGTTCTTC
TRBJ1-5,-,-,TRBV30,CAWSAGNQPQHF,TGTGCCTGGAGTGCAGGAAATCAGCCCCAGCATTTT